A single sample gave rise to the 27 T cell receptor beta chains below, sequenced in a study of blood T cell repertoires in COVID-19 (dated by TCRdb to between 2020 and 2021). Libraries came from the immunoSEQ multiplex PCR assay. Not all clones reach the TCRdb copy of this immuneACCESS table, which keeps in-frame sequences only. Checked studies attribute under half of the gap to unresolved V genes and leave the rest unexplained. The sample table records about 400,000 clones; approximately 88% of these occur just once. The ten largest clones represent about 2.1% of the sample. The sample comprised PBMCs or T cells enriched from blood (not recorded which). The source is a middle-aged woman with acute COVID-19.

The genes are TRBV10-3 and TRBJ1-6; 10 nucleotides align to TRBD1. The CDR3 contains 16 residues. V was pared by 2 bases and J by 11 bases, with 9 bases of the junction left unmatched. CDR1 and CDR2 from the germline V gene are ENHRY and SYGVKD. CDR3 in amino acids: CAISEQIPGQGTPLHF. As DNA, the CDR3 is TGTGCCATCAGTGAGCAAATACCGGGACAGGGGACACCCCTCCACTTT.

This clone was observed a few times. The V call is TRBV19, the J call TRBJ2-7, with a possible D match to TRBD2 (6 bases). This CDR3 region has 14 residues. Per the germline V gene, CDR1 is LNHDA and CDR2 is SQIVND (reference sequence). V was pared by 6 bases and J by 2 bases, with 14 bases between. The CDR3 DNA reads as TGTGCCAGTAGCGCGAGTGCGGGACCCTACGAGCAGTACTTC. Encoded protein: CASSASAGPYEQYF.

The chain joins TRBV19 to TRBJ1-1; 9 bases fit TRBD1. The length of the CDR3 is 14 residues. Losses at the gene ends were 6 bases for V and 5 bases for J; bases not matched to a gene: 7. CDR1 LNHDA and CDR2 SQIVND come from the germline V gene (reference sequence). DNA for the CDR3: TGTGCCAGTAGGCGACGGGACAGGGAGACTGAAGCTTTCTTT. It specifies CASRRRDRETEAFF.

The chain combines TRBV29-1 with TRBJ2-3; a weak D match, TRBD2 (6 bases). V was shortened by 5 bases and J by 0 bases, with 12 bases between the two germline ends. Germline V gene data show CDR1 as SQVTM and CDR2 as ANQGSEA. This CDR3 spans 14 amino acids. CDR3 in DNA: TGCAGCGTTCGGGCGGGGACTAGCACAGATACGCAGTATTTT. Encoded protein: CSVRAGTSTDTQYF.

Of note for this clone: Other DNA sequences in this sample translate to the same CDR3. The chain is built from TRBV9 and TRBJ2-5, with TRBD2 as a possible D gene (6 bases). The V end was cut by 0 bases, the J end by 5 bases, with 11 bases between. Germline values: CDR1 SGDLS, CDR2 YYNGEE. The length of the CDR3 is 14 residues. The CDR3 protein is CASSVGGGRETQYF. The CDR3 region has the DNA TGTGCCAGCAGCGTAGGTGGAGGGCGGGAGACCCAGTACTTC.

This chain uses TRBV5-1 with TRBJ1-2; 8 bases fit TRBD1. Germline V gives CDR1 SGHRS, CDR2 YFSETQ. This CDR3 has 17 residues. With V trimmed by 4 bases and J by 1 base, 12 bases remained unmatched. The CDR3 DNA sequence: TGCGCCAGCAGCCCGGGATTGACAGGGGCCTTTAACTATGGCTACACCTTC. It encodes CASSPGLTGAFNYGYTF.

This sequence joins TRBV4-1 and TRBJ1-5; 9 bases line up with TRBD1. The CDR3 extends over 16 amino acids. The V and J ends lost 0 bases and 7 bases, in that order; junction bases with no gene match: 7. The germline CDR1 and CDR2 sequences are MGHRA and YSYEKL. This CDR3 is CASSQDPGQGWQPQHF. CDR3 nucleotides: TGCGCCAGCAGCCAAGATCCGGGACAGGGCTGGCAGCCCCAGCATTTT.

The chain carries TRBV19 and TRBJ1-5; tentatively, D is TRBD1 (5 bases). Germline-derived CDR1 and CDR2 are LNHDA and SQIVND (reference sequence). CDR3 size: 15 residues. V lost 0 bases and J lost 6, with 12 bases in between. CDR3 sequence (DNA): TGTGCCAGTAGTATAGATGCCAGGGTTGGTCAGCCCCAGCATTTT. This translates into CASSIDARVGQPQHF.

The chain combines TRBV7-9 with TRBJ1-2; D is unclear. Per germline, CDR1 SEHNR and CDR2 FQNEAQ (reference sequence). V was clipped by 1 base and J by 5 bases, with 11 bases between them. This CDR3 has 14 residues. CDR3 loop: CASSLVGRDYGYTF. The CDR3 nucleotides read TGTGCCAGCAGCTTAGTTGGGCGGGATTATGGCTACACCTTC.

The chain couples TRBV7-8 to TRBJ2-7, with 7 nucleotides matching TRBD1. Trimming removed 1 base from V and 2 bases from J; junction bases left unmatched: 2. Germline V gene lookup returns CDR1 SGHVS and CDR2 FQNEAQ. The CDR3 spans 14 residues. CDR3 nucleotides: TGTGCCAGCAGCTTAGGGGACAGCGCCTACGAGCAGTACTTC. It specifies CASSLGDSAYEQYF.

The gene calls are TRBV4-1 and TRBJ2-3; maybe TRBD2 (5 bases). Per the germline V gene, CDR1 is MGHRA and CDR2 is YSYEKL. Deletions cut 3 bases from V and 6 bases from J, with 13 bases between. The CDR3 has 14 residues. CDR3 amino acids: CASSQITSLDTQYF. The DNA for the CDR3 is TGCGCCAGCAGCCAGATTACTAGTTTGGATACGCAGTATTTT.

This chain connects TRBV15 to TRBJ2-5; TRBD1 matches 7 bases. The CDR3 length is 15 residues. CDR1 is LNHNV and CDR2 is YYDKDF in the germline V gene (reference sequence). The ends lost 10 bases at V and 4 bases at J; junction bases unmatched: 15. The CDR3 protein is CARNPGTARRETQYF. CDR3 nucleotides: TGTGCCAGGAATCCCGGGACAGCGAGACGAGAGACCCAGTACTTC.

CDR3 DNA: TGTGCCATCAAAGGCGGGGCGAACACCGGGGAGCTGTTTTTT. It specifies CAIKGGANTGELFF. The gene calls are TRBV10-3 and TRBJ2-2; D might be TRBD2 (6 bases). The CDR3 is 14 residues long. The V end lost 7 bases, the J end lost 0 bases, and 9 bases lay between the germline ends. The germline CDR1 and CDR2 sequences are ENHRY and SYGVKD.

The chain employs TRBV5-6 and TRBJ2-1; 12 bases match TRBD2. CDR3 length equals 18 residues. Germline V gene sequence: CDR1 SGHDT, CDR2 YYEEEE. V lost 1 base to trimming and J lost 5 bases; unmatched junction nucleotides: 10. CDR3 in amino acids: CASSLLSASGGENNEQFF. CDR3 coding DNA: TGTGCCAGCAGCTTGTTATCTGCTAGCGGGGGGGAAAACAATGAGCAGTTCTTC.

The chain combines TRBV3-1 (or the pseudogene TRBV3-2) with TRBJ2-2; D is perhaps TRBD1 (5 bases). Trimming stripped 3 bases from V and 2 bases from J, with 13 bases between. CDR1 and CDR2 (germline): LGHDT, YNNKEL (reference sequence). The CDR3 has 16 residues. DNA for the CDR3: TGTGCCAGCAGCCACGGTACAGGAACCAACACCGGGGAGCTGTTTTTT. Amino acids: CASSHGTGTNTGELFF.

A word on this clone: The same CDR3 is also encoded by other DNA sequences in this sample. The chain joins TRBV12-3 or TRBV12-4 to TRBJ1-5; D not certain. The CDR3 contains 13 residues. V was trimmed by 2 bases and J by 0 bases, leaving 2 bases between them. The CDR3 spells CASSLYSNQPQHF. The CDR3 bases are TGTGCCAGCAGTTTATATAGCAATCAGCCCCAGCATTTT.

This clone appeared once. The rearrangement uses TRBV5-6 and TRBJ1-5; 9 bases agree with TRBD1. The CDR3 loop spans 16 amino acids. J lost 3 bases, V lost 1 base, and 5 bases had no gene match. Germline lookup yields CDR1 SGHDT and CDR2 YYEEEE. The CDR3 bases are TGTGCCAGCAGCTTGAAGGACAGGGGATACAATCAGCCCCAGCATTTT. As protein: CASSLKDRGYNQPQHF.

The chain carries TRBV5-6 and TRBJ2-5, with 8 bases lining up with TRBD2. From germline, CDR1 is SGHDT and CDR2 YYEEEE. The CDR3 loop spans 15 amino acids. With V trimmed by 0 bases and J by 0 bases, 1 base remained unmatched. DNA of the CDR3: TGTGCCAGCAGCTTGGGCGGGGGGTACCAAGAGACCCAGTACTTC. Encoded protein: CASSLGGGYQETQYF.

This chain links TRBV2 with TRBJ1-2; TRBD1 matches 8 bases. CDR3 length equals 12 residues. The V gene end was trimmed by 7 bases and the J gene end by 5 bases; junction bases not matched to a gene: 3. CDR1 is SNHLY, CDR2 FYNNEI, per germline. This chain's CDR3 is CASIRTGYGYTF. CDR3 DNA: TGTGCCAGCATAAGGACAGGGTATGGCTACACCTTC.

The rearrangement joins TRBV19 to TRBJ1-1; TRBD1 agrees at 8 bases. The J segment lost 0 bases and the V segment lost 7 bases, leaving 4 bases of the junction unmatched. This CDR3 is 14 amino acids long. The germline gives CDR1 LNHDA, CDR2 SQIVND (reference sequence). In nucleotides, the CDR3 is TGTGCCAGTAACCCGGACAGGGTGAACACTGAAGCTTTCTTT. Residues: CASNPDRVNTEAFF.

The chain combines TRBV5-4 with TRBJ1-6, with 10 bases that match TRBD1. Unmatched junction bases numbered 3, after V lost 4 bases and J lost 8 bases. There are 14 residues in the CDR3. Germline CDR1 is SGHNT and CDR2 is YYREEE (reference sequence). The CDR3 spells CASSTGTGDSPLHF. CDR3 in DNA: TGTGCCAGCAGCACCGGGACAGGGGATTCACCCCTCCACTTT.

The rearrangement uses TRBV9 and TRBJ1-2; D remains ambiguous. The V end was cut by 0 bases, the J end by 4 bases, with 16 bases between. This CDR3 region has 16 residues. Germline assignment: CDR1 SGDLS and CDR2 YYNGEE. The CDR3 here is CASSVDSGTLLYGYTF. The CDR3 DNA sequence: TGTGCCAGCAGCGTAGATTCTGGCACCCTCCTCTATGGCTACACCTTC.

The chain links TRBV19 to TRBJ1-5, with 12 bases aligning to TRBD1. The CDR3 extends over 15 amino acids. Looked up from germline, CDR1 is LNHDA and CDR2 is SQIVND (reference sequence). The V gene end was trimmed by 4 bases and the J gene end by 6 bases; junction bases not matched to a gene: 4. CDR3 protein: CASSTRDRGLQPQHF. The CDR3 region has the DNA TGTGCCAGTAGTACGCGGGACAGGGGGCTTCAGCCCCAGCATTTT.

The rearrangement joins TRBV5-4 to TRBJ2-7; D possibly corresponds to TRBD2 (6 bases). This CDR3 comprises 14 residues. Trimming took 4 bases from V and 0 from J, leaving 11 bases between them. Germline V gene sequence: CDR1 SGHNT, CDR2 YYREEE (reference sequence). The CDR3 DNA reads TGTGCCAGCAGCGCTAAGGGAGGCTCCTACGAGCAGTACTTC. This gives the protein CASSAKGGSYEQYF.

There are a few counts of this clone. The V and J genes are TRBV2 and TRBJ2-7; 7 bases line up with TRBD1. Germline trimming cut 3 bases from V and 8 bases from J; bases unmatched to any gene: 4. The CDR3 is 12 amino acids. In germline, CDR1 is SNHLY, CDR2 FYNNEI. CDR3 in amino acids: CASSETGFQQYF. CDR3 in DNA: TGTGCCAGCAGTGAGACAGGGTTCCAGCAGTACTTC. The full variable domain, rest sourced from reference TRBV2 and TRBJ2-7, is EPEVTQTPSHQVTQMGQEVILRCVPISNHLYFYWYRQILGQKVEFLVSFYNNEISEKSEIFDDQFSVERPDGSNFTLKIRSTKLEDSAMYFCASSETGFQQYFGPGTRLTVT.

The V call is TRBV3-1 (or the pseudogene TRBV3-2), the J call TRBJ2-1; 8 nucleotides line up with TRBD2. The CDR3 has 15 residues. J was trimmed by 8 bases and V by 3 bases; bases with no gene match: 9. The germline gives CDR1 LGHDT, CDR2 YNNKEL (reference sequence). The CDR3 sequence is CASSQGLGSGDEQFF. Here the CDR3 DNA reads TGTGCCAGCAGCCAGGGACTAGGGAGTGGTGATGAGCAGTTCTTC.

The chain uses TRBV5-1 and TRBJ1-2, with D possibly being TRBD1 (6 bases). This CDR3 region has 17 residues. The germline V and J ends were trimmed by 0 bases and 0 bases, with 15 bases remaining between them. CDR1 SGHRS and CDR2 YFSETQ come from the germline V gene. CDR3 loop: CASSLVAGQDSNYGYTF. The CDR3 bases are TGCGCCAGCAGCTTGGTAGCGGGACAAGACTCTAACTATGGCTACACCTTC.